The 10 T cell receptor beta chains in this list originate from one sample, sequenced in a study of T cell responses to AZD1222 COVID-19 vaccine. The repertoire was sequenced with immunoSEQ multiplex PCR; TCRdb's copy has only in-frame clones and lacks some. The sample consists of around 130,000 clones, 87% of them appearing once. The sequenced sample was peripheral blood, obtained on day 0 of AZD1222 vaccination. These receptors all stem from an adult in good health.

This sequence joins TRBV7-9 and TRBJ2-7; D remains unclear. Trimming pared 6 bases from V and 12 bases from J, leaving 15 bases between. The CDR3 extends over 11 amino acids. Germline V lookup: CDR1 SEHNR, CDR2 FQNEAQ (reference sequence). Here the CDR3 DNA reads TGTGCCAGCAGTACGCGCAGTTGGTGGTACTTC. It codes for CASSTRSWWYF.

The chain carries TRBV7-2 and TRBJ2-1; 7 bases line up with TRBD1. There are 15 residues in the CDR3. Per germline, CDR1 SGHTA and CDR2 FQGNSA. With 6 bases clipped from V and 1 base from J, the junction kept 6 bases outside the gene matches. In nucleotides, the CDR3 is TGTGCCAGCAGTCAAACGGGACAGTCCTACAATGAGCAGTTCTTC. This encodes CASSQTGQSYNEQFF. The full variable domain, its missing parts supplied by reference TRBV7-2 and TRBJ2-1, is GAGVSQSPSNKVTEKGKDVELRCDPISGHTALYWYRQSLGQGLEFLIYFQGNSAPDKSGLPSDRFSAERTGGSVSTLTIQRTQQEDSAVYLCASSQTGQSYNEQFFGPGTRLTVL.

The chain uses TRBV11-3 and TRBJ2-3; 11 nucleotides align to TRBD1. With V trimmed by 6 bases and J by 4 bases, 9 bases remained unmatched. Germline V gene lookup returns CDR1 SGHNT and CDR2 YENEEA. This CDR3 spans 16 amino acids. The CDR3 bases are TGTGCCAGCAGACAGGCACCGGGACAGGGGGCAGATACGCAGTATTTT. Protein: CASRQAPGQGADTQYF.

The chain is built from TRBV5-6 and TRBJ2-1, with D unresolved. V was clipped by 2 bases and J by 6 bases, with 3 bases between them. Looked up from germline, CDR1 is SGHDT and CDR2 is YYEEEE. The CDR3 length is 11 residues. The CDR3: CASSFANEQFF. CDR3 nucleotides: TGTGCCAGCAGCTTTGCCAATGAGCAGTTCTTC. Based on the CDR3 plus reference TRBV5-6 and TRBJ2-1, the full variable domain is DAGVTQSPTHLIKTRGQQVTLRCSPKSGHDTVSWYQQALGQGPQFIFQYYEEEERQRGNFPDRFSGHQFPNYSSELNVNALLLGDSALYLCASSFANEQFFGPGTRLTVL.

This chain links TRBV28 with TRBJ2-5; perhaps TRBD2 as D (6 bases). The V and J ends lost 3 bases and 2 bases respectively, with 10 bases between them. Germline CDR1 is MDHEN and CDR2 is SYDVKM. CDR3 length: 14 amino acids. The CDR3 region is CASSLGGGQETQYF. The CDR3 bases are TGTGCCAGCAGTTTGGGGGGTGGGCAAGAGACCCAGTACTTC. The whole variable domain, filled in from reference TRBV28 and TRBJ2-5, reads DVKVTQSSRYLVKRTGEKVFLECVQDMDHENMFWYRQDPGLGLRLIYFSYDVKMKEKGDIPEGYSVSREKKERFSLILESASTNQTSMYLCASSLGGGQETQYFGPGTRLLVL.

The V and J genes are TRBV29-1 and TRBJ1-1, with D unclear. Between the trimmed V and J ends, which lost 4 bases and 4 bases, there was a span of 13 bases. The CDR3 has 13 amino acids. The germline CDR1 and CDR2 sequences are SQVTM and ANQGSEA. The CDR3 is CSVGPLLRTEAFF. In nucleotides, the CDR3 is TGCAGCGTTGGCCCTCTACTTCGCACTGAAGCTTTCTTT.

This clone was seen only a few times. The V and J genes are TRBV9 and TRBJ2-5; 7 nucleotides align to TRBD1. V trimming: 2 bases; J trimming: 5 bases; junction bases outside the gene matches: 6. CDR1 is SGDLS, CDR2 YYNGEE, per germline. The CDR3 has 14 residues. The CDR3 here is CASSVGGTDETQYF. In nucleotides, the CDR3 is TGTGCCAGCAGCGTTGGTGGGACAGACGAGACCCAGTACTTC.

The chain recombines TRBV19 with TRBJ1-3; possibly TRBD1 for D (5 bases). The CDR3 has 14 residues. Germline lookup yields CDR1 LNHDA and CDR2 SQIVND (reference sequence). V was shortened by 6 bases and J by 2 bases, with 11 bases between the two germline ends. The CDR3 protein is CASRPEGTGNTIYF. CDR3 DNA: TGTGCCAGTAGGCCGGAGGGGACTGGAAACACCATATATTTT.

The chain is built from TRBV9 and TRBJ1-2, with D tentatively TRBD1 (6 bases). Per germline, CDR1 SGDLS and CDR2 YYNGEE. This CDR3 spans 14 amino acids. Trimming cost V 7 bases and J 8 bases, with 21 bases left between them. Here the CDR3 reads CASGAGTGREGYTF. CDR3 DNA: TGTGCCAGCGGGGCCGGAACAGGGAGAGAGGGCTACACCTTC. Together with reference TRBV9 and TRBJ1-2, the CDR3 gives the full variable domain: DSGVTQTPKHLITATGQRVTLRCSPRSGDLSVYWYQQSLDQGLQFLIQYYNGEERAKGNILERFSAQQFPDLHSELNLSSLELGDSALYFCASGAGTGREGYTFGSGTRLTVV.

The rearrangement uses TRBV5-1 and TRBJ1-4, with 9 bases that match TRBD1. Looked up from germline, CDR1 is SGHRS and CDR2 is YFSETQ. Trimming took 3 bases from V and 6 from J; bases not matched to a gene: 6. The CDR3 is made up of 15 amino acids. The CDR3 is CASSSQGARDEKLFF. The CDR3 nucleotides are TGCGCCAGCAGCTCACAGGGGGCGAGGGATGAAAAACTGTTTTTT.